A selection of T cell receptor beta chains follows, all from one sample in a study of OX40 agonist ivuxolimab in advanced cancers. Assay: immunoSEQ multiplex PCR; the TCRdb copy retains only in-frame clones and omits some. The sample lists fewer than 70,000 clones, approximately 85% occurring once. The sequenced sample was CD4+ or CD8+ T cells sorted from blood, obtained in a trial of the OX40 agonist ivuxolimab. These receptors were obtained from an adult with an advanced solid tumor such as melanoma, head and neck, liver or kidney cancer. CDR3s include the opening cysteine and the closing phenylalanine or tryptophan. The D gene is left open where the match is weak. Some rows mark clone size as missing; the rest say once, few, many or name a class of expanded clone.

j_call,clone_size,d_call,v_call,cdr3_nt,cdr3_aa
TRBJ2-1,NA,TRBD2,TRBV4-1,TGCGCCAGCAGTCCCTCTTTGAGCGGGGGCGTCAATGAGCAGTTCTTC,CASSPSLSGGVNEQFF
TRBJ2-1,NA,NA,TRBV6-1,TGTGCCAGCAGCAGACAGCCCTCCTACAATGAGCAGTTCTTC,CASSRQPSYNEQFF
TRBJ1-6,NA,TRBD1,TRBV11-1,TGTGCCAGCAGCGCGGGACAGGGAACCTATAATTCACCCCTCCACTTT,CASSAGQGTYNSPLHF
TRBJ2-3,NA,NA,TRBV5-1,TGCGCCAGCAGCCCAGGTATCATGGGGGGCACAGATACGCAGTATTTT,CASSPGIMGGTDTQYF
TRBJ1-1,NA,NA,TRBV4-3,TGCGCCAGCAGCCAGATAATAAACACTGAAGCTTTCTTT,CASSQIINTEAFF
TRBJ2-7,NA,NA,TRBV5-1,TGCGCCAGCAGCAGCACTAGATACGAGCAGTACTTC,CASSSTRYEQYF
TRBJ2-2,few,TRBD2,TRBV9,TGTGCCAGCAGCGTTGGGACTAGCGGGACTTTTACCGGGGAGCTGTTTTTT,CASSVGTSGTFTGELFF
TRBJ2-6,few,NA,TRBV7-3,TGTGCCAGCAGCTTACAAGGGATCGGGGCCAACGTCCTGACTTTC,CASSLQGIGANVLTF
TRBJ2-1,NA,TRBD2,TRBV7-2,TGTGCCAGCATCAATAGATGGTTTTCGACTAGCGGCAACAATGAGCAGTTCTTC,CASINRWFSTSGNNEQFF
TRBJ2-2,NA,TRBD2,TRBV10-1,TGCGCCAGCCGGGAGGCGAACACCGGGGAGCTGTTTTTT,CASREANTGELFF
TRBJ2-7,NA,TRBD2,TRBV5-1,TGCGCCAGCAGCTTCACCCGGGGGGCTAGCGGGAGTTACGAGCAGTACTTC,CASSFTRGASGSYEQYF
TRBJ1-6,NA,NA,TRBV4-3,TGCGCCAGCAGCCGGGGTGGGGGGCGGAATTCACCCCTCCACTTT,CASSRGGGRNSPLHF
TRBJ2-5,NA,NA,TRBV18,TGTGCCAGCTCACCAAACAGTTTAGAGACCCAGTACTTC,CASSPNSLETQYF
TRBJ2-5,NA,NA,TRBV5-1,TGCGCCAGCACCCCTGGGAATCCCCAAGAGACCCAGTACTTC,CASTPGNPQETQYF
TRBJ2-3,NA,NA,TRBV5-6,TGTGCCAGCAGCTTGGCGGGACAACTGGCAGATACGCAGTATTTT,CASSLAGQLADTQYF
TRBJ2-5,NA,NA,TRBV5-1,TGCGCCAGCAGCTTTCGCGTGGGAGAGACCCAGTACTTC,CASSFRVGETQYF
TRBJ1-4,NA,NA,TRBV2,TGTGCCAGCAGTGATTCGTGGGGGGAGCAACTGTTTTTT,CASSDSWGEQLFF
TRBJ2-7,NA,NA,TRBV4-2,TGTGCCAGCAGCCAAGATATCGGGTCCTACGAGCAGTACTTC,CASSQDIGSYEQYF
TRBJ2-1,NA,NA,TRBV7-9,TGTGCCAGCAGCCCTGGACAGGCTGGGGGGGGGCAGTTCTTC,CASSPGQAGGGQFF
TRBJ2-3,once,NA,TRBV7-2,TGTGCCAGCAGCTTAGCTCCAGGACAGTCTTGGGATACGCAGTATTTT,CASSLAPGQSWDTQYF
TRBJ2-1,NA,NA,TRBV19,TGTGCCAGTACCCAGGTTAGCGGACACTCCTACAATGAGCAGTTCTTC,CASTQVSGHSYNEQFF
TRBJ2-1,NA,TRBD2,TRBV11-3,TGTGCCAGCAGCCCTGGGCGCGGGGGTTCATACAATGAGCAGTTCTTC,CASSPGRGGSYNEQFF
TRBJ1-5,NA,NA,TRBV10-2,TGCGCCAGCAGTTTGGGGCTTGGCAATCAGCCCCAGCATTTT,CASSLGLGNQPQHF
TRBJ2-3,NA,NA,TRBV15,TGTGCCACCAGCAAGTCTCCTGGGGTCACAGATACGCAGTATTTT,CATSKSPGVTDTQYF
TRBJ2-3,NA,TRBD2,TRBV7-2,TGTGCCAGCAGTAGCGGGCACAGCACAGATACGCAGTATTTT,CASSSGHSTDTQYF
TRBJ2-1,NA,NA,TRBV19,TGTGCCAGTAGTACACAGAGGGATGAGCAGTTCTTC,CASSTQRDEQFF
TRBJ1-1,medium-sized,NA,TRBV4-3,TGCGCCAGCAGCCAGGGGGCGCGGACTGAAGCTTTCTTT,CASSQGARTEAFF
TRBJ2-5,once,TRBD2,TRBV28,TGTGCCAGCAGCGGGGCAGGGGGAGGTAGCGGGAGTTTAGAGACCCAGTACTTC,CASSGAGGGSGSLETQYF
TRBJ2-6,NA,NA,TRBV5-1,TGCGCCAGCAGCTCCACAGGGTCTGGGGCCAACGTCCTGACTTTC,CASSSTGSGANVLTF
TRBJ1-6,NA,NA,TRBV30,TGTGCCTGGAGTCCTTCTGAAAATTCACCCCTCCACTTT,CAWSPSENSPLHF
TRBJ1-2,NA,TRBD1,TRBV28,TGTGCCAGCAGTACCCCAGGGGGCGCTTCGGACTATGGCTACACCTTC,CASSTPGGASDYGYTF
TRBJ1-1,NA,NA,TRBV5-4,TGTGCCAGCAGCCAAGGGGAGGGGCCTGACACTGAAGCTTTCTTT,CASSQGEGPDTEAFF
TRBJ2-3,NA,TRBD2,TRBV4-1,TGCGCCAGCAGCCCTCCTAGCGGGAGCAACACAGATACGCAGTATTTT,CASSPPSGSNTDTQYF
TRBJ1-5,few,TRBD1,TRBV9,TGTGCCAGCAGCGTTGACAGGGGGTTTGGTCAGCCCCAGCATTTT,CASSVDRGFGQPQHF
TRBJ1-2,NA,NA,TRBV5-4,TGTGCCAGCAGCTTGGGAAGTTGGAACTATGGCTACACCTTC,CASSLGSWNYGYTF
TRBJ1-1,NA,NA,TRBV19,TGTGCCAGTAGTTCTCACGGGGTCGTGAACACTGAAGCTTTCTTT,CASSSHGVVNTEAFF
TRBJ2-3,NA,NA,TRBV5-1,TGCGCCAGCAGCCCGATGGGAGCCACAGATACGCAGTATTTT,CASSPMGATDTQYF
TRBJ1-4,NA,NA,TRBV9,TGTGCCAGCAGCGCCCTAGGGGTGGGCGGTGAAAAACTGTTTTTT,CASSALGVGGEKLFF
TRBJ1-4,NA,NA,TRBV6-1,TGTGCCAGCAGTGGCACACTCTTTAATGAAAAACTGTTTTTT,CASSGTLFNEKLFF
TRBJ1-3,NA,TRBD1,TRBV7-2,TGTGCCAGCAGCTGGAGGGGGCCGACAGGAAACACCATATATTTT,CASSWRGPTGNTIYF
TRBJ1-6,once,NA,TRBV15,TGTGCCACCAGGGTGAATGGCGATAATTCACCCCTCCACTTT,CATRVNGDNSPLHF
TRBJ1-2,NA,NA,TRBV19,TGTGCCAGTAGTATGATCGGGACTAACTATGGCTACACCTTC,CASSMIGTNYGYTF
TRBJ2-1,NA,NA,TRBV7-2,TGTGCCAGCAGCTTAGGTAGGACCCAACGGAATGAGCAGTTCTTC,CASSLGRTQRNEQFF
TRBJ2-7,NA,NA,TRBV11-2,TGTGCCAGCAGCTTAAACCCAGGGGACTACGAGCAGTACTTC,CASSLNPGDYEQYF
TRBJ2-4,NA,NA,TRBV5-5,TGTGCCAGCAGCCCGTTGGGGACGGGCAAAAACATTCAGTACTTC,CASSPLGTGKNIQYF
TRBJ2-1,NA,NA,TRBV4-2,TGTGCCAGCAGCCAAGCCACAGCGGGTCTAACATACAATGAGCAGTTCTTC,CASSQATAGLTYNEQFF
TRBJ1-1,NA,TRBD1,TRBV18,TGTGCCAGCTCACCACCGGGACAGGGAGTTTGGGTGAACACTGAAGCTTTCTTT,CASSPPGQGVWVNTEAFF
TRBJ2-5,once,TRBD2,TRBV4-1,TGCGCCAGCCGTTCTCTGGGACTAGCGGGGCGGGAGACCCAGTACTTC,CASRSLGLAGRETQYF
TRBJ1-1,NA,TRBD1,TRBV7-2,TGTGCCAGCAGCTATGACAGGGACGGGACTGAAGCTTTCTTT,CASSYDRDGTEAFF
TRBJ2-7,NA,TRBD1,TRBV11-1,TGTGCCAGCAGCACCGGGACAGTGTTTTCCTACGAGCAGTACTTC,CASSTGTVFSYEQYF
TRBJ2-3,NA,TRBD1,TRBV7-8,TGTGCCAGCAGCACAGGGACAGCCCCGGATACGCAGTATTTT,CASSTGTAPDTQYF
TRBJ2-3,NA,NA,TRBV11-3,TGTGCCAGCAGCTACAGGGGCGGGGAGGATACGCAGTATTTT,CASSYRGGEDTQYF
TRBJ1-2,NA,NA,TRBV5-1,TGCGCCAGCAGCTCCTCCGGGGGGCAAATCGGCTACACCTTC,CASSSSGGQIGYTF